The following is a T cell receptor beta chain sequence with its context. This sample is drawn from a study of shared clonotypes between healthy human individuals. Only Caucasian adults living in Nashville, Tennessee made up the donor group. Clones were read by immunoSEQ multiplex PCR, and TCRdb kept only the in-frame ones, dropping some. The sample holds 2 million to 2.5 million clones, around 95% seen once. The length of the CDR3 is 17 residues. With V trimmed by 4 bases and J by 1 base, 11 bases remained unmatched. The germline V gene has CDR1 SNHLY and CDR2 FYNNEI. Sequenced sample: naive CD4+ T cells sorted from blood. This sample's subset: CD45RA+ positively selected. This sequence joins TRBV2 and TRBJ1-1; the match to TRBD1 covers 8 bases. The clonotype originates from a man younger than 35 in good health. CDR3 residues: CASSGGQGGIGNTEAFF. The DNA of the CDR3 is TGTGCCAGCAGTGGTGGACAGGGTGGGATTGGGAACACTGAAGCTTTCTTT.